These 4 T cell receptor beta chains originate from one sample sequenced in a study of OX40 agonist ivuxolimab in advanced cancers. The method behind the library was the immunoSEQ multiplex PCR assay. TCRdb carries this immuneACCESS record with in-frame sequences only. Its versions omit some clonotypes, under half of them owing to an unresolved V gene in the studies checked, with the rest unexplained. Counted in this sample were approximately 98,000 clones; 70% to 85% of them appeared once. The top ten constitute around 5.9% of the sample. This specimen consisted of CD4+ or CD8+ T cells sorted from blood, obtained in a trial of the OX40 agonist ivuxolimab. The receptors originated from an adult with an advanced solid tumor such as melanoma, head and neck, liver or kidney cancer.

This chain connects TRBV11-2 to TRBJ2-7, with D perhaps TRBD2 (6 bases). V lost 5 bases and J lost 1, with 15 bases in between. Germline V gene lookup returns CDR1 SGHAT and CDR2 FQNNGV. The CDR3 has 15 amino acids. CDR3: CASSHLRGTSYEQYF. For the CDR3, the DNA is TGTGCCAGCAGCCACCTCCGCGGGACGTCCTACGAGCAGTACTTC.

The table lists this clone with a count of one. J is TRBJ1-2 and V is TRBV14; no firm D call. Germline V gives CDR1 SGHDN, CDR2 FVKESK. Trimming took off 0 bases at V and 5 bases at J, with 10 bases between the two ends. CDR3 length equals 14 residues. CDR3 bases: TGTGCCAGCAGCCAAGACGAGCCCCGATATGGCTACACCTTC. It codes for CASSQDEPRYGYTF.

In its sample, this clone was seen a few times. The chain carries TRBV5-6 and TRBJ2-5; D could derive from TRBD1 or TRBD2 (5 bases each). V lost 3 bases to trimming and J lost 1 base, with 13 bases between them. Germline assignment: CDR1 SGHDT and CDR2 YYEEEE. This CDR3 contains 15 residues. The CDR3 is CASSWGWVGQETQYF. In DNA, the CDR3 is TGTGCCAGCAGCTGGGGGTGGGTTGGCCAAGAGACCCAGTACTTC.

V gene TRBV19 combines with J gene TRBJ1-2; D remains unclear. Trimming left V 4 bases short and J 8 bases short, with 17 bases between. Germline-derived CDR1 and CDR2 are LNHDA and SQIVND (reference sequence). The CDR3 runs to 14 residues. CDR3 loop: CASSKDLSVSGYTF. Here the CDR3 DNA reads TGTGCCAGTAGTAAAGACCTCAGCGTATCCGGCTACACCTTC.